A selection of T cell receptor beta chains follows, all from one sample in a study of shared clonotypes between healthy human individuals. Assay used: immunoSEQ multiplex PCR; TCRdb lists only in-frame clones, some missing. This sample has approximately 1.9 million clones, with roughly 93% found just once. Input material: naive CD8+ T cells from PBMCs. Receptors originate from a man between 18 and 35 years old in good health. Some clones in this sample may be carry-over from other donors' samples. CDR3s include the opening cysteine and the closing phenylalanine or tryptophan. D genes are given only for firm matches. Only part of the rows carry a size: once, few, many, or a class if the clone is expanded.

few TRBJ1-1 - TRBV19 CASSGLGATEAFF TGTGCCAGTAGCGGATTGGGGGCCACTGAAGCTTTCTTT
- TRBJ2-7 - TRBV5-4 CASSLGQGFDEQYF TGTGCCAGCAGCTTGGGGCAGGGATTCGACGAGCAGTACTTC
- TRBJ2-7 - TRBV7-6 CASSSLMGSEQYF TGTGCCAGCAGCTCACTAATGGGTTCCGAGCAGTACTTC
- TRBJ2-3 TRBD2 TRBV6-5 CASTPGGTSGDTQYF TGTGCCAGCACCCCGGGGGGGACTAGCGGAGATACGCAGTATTTT
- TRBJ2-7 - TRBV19 CASSGTVYYEQYF TGTGCCAGTAGCGGGACGGTGTACTACGAGCAGTACTTC
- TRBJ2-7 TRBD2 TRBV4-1 CASSQGLAGPSYEQYF TGCGCCAGCAGCCAGGGACTAGCCGGACCCTCCTACGAGCAGTACTTC
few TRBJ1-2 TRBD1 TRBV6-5 CATKPPQGNGYTF TGTGCCACGAAGCCTCCACAGGGGAATGGCTACACCTTC
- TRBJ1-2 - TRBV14 CASSRGWVQDTNYGYTF TGTGCCAGCAGCCGCGGTTGGGTGCAAGATACTAACTATGGCTACACCTTC
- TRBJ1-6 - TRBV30 CAWSKGPDSPLHF TGTGCCTGGAGTAAAGGGCCGGATTCACCCCTCCACTTT
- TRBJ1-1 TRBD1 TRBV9 CASSARQGGYTEAFF TGTGCCAGCAGCGCCCGTCAGGGGGGCTACACTGAAGCTTTCTTT
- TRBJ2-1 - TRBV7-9 CASSLVVGNNEQFF TGTGCCAGCAGCTTAGTGGTCGGAAACAATGAGCAGTTCTTC
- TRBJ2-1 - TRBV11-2 CASSRGGLAETSSYNEQFF TGTGCCAGCAGTCGGGGTGGGTTGGCGGAGACGAGCTCCTACAATGAGCAGTTCTTC
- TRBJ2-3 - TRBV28 CASSLLVRGPGTDTQYF TGTGCCAGCAGTTTACTGGTCAGGGGACCAGGGACAGATACGCAGTATTTT
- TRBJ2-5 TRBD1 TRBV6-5 CASSYGGQKETQYF TGTGCCAGCAGTTACGGGGGACAGAAAGAGACCCAGTACTTC
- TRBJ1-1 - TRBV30 CAWSPERTEAFF TGTGCCTGGAGTCCTGAGAGGACTGAAGCTTTCTTT
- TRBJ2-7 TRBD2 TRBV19 CASSIRTSQNYEQYF TGTGCCAGTAGTATCCGGACTAGCCAGAACTACGAGCAGTACTTC
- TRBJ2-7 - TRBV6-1 CASSPRWDSSYEQYF TGTGCCAGCAGCCCCAGGTGGGACTCATCCTACGAGCAGTACTTC
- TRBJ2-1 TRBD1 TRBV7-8 CASWNRGKYNEQFF TGTGCCAGCTGGAACAGGGGAAAATACAATGAGCAGTTCTTC
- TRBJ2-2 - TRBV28 CASTSRQARSTPGELFF TGTGCCAGCACCTCAAGGCAGGCAAGATCCACACCCGGGGAGCTGTTTTTT
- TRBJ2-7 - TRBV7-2 CASSLYGTLSPLAGEQYF TGTGCCAGCAGCTTATACGGGACACTTTCCCCGTTAGCCGGCGAGCAGTACTTC
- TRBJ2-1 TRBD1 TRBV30 CAWSGGGPYNEQFF TGTGCCTGGAGTGGAGGGGGCCCCTACAATGAGCAGTTCTTC
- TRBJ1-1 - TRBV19 CASSMAGVGTEAFF TGTGCCAGTAGTATGGCAGGGGTAGGGACTGAAGCTTTCTTT
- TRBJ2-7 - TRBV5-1 CASSLSSVLGLEQYF TGCGCCAGCAGCTTGTCTAGCGTGTTGGGCCTCGAGCAGTACTTC
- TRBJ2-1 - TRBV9 CASSVDSNVGGYNEQFF TGTGCCAGCAGCGTAGACTCTAATGTGGGGGGTTACAATGAGCAGTTCTTC
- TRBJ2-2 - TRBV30 CAWSVLLLTGELFF TGTGCCTGGAGTGTCTTGCTGCTCACCGGGGAGCTGTTTTTT
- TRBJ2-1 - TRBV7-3 CASSRGRGFGNEQFF TGTGCCAGCAGTCGAGGAAGGGGCTTCGGCAATGAGCAGTTCTTC
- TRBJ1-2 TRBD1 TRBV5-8 CASSIGQGIYGYTF TGTGCCAGCAGCATTGGACAGGGGATCTATGGCTACACCTTC